The entry below describes one T cell receptor (beta chain). As yet, its antigen is unknown. Germline trimming cut 2 bases from V and 4 bases from J; bases unmatched to any gene: 4. This CDR3 spans 16 amino acids. CDR1 SGHVS and CDR2 FNYEAQ come from the germline V gene. Sequenced by immunoSEQ multiplex PCR; TCRdb stores in-frame clones only, minus some. The sample yields about 130,000 clones, roughly nine tenths seen once. The data are from a study of cytomegalovirus exposure and HLA in healthy donors. Study findings and constraints: The dataset shows that most TCR sequences were rare, while some public TCRs occurred in many donors.

This clonotype was obtained from a woman under 30 in good health and CMV-seronegative. The sequenced sample was PBMCs. J is TRBJ2-6 and V is TRBV7-6; TRBD1 aligns across 8 bases. The CDR3 region is CASSLTGGSGANVLTF. Written as DNA, the CDR3 is TGTGCCAGCAGCTTAACAGGGGGATCAGGGGCCAACGTCCTGACTTTC.